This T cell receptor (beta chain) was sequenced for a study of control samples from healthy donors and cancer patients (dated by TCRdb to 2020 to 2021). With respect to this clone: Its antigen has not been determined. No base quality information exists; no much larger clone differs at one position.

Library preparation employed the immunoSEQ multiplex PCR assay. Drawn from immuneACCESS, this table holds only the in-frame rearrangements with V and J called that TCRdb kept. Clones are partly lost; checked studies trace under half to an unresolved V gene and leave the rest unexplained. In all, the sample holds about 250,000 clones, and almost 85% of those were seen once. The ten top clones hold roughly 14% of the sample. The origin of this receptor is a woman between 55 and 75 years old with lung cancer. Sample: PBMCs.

In nucleotides, the sequence is TGTGCCAGTAGTATGTGGGATGAGCAGTTCTTC. Its protein product is CASSMWDEQFF. In this chain, TRBV19 is recombined with TRBJ2-1, with no D gene named confidently. CDR1 LNHDA and CDR2 SQIVND were looked up in the germline V gene (reference sequence). The CDR3 runs 11 residues from the cysteine to the phenylalanine. Only the CDR3 DNA is retained, 33 bases long and in frame from the first base. V is pared back by 3 bases and J by 8 bases, with 5 bases lying between the germline termini.